Following are 29 T cell receptor beta chains from one sample sequenced in a study of beta chain features in type 1 diabetes. The whole isolated RNA underwent reverse transcription, so sequencing captured expressed TCRB transcripts. TCRdb keeps only in-frame clones here, not all; method: immunoSEQ multiplex PCR. The table lists a few hundred thousand clones, 16% of them singletons. For these TCRs, the target antigens are not known. Findings of the study overall: Among patients with Type 1 diabetes, TCRB CDR3s were moderately but significantly shorter in every one of the four CD4+ subsets.

Material for sequencing was naive CD4+ T cells from blood. The receptors stem from a man younger than 40 with type 1 diabetes.

The chain couples TRBV9 to TRBJ1-5; no firm D call. Germline V gene lookup returns CDR1 SGDLS and CDR2 YYNGEE. The V and J ends lost 4 bases and 0 bases respectively, with 8 bases between them. The CDR3 contains 14 residues. CDR3 loop: CASSLYDSNQPQHF. CDR3 nucleotides: TGTGCCAGCAGCCTATACGATAGCAATCAGCCCCAGCATTTT.

The CDR3 is CASGLGPPSTDTQYF. The DNA of the CDR3 is TGTGCTAGTGGTTTGGGCCCTCCCAGCACAGATACGCAGTATTTT. This chain links TRBV12-5 with TRBJ2-3, with D uncertain. The germline V gene encodes CDR1 LGHNT and CDR2 FRNRAP. V gave up 1 base and J gave up 0 bases, with 8 bases separating them. The CDR3 has 15 residues.

This clone was detected a few times. V is TRBV4-2 and J is TRBJ2-2, with TRBD2 matching over 11 bases. Unmatched junction bases numbered 13, after V lost 6 bases and J lost 7 bases. The CDR3 totals 17 residues. CDR1 and CDR2 (germline): LGHNA, YNFKEQ. CDR3 DNA: TGTGCCAGCAGGAGGGAACTAGCGGGAGAGCTGGGCGGGGAGCTGTTTTTT. This encodes CASRRELAGELGGELFF.

Notes on this clone: Within the sample, other DNA sequences also encode this same CDR3. The chain couples TRBV29-1 to TRBJ1-1; D not resolved. The ends were cut back, 4 bases at V and 2 bases at J, with 8 bases in the middle. Per the germline V gene, CDR1 is SQVTM and CDR2 is ANQGSEA. This CDR3 contains 12 residues. The CDR3 loop is CSVVSGNTEAFF. Here the CDR3 DNA reads TGCAGCGTTGTTTCAGGCAACACTGAAGCTTTCTTT.

The table lists this clone with a few counts. The V gene is TRBV30, the J gene TRBJ2-6; the D gene is possibly TRBD1 (6 bases). V lost 5 bases and J lost 0, with 8 bases in between. The CDR3 is 14 amino acids. Germline CDR1 GTSNPN, CDR2 SVGIG (reference sequence). The CDR3 spells CAWGTLSGANVLTF. The DNA for the CDR3 is TGTGCCTGGGGGACACTCTCTGGGGCCAACGTCCTGACTTTC.

This clone was seen more than once but under ten times. This sample includes further DNA sequences coding for the same CDR3. This rearrangement joins TRBV29-1 to TRBJ2-5; unclear D gene. The germline V gene encodes CDR1 SQVTM and CDR2 ANQGSEA. The V end lost 4 bases, the J end lost 4 bases, and 10 bases lay between the germline ends. The CDR3 totals 12 residues. The CDR3 region has the DNA TGCAGCGTTGGACGAGCCGGAGAGACCCAGTACTTC. This codes for CSVGRAGETQYF. The variable domain in full, with the rest retrieved from reference TRBV29-1 and TRBJ2-5, is SAVISQKPSRDICQRGTSLTIQCQVDSQVTMMFWYRQQPGQSLTLIATANQGSEATYESGFVIDKFPISRPNLTFSTLTVSNMSPEDSSIYLCSVGRAGETQYFGPGTRLLVL.

This clone has only a few counts. The V and J genes are TRBV29-1 and TRBJ2-1; unclear D gene. This CDR3 contains 12 residues. The V gene lost 4 bases and the J gene lost 6 bases, with 10 bases spanning the gap. CDR1 is SQVTM and CDR2 is ANQGSEA in the germline V gene. This CDR3 reads CSVGASFNEQFF. The CDR3 bases are TGCAGCGTTGGGGCCTCGTTCAATGAGCAGTTCTTC.

The genes are TRBV25-1 and TRBJ2-5; weak D call: TRBD1 (6 bases). CDR1 MGHDK and CDR2 SYGVNS come from the germline V gene. The CDR3 sequence is 13 residues long. Deletions cut 3 bases from V and 5 bases from J, with 10 bases between. The CDR3: CASSEGARETQYF. The CDR3 nucleotides are TGTGCCAGCAGTGAGGGGGCGAGGGAGACCCAGTACTTC.

This chain links TRBV7-8 with TRBJ2-1; 12 nucleotides agree with TRBD2. Germline lookup yields CDR1 SGHVS and CDR2 FQNEAQ. J gave up 2 bases and V 0 bases, and 2 bases lay outside the gene matches. The CDR3 consists of 17 residues. CDR3 protein: CASSLAASGRAYNEQFF. The DNA for the CDR3 is TGTGCCAGCAGCTTAGCGGCTAGCGGGAGGGCCTACAATGAGCAGTTCTTC.

The rearrangement joins TRBV2 to TRBJ2-7, with 10 bases lining up with TRBD2. The CDR3 loop spans 14 amino acids. The germline gives CDR1 SNHLY, CDR2 FYNNEI. After removal of 6 bases from V and 5 bases from J, the junction contained 7 bases not matched to a gene. As DNA, the CDR3 is TGTGCCAGCAGGGGGACTAGCGAGGTTAACGAGCAGTACTTC. The encoded protein is CASRGTSEVNEQYF.

The count of this clone is one. The chain links TRBV5-6 to TRBJ2-3, with a tentative D call TRBD2 (5 bases). The CDR3 is 13 residues long. Germline assignment: CDR1 SGHDT and CDR2 YYEEEE. V was clipped by 2 bases and J by 1 base, with 5 bases between them. The CDR3: CASSFGGTDTQYF. The CDR3 nucleotides read TGTGCCAGCAGCTTCGGGGGCACAGATACGCAGTATTTT.

The chain combines TRBV7-9 with TRBJ1-1; D gene uncertain. The V end was cut by 5 bases, the J end by 0 bases, with 16 bases between. CDR3 length: 16 amino acids. CDR1 is SEHNR and CDR2 is FQNEAQ in the germline V gene (reference sequence). The CDR3 DNA follows: TGTGCCAGCAGCCCTACGCGCGCATCTATGAACACTGAAGCTTTCTTT. This gives the protein CASSPTRASMNTEAFF.

This clone was seen only once. V gene TRBV7-2 combines with J gene TRBJ2-7; no definite D call. Trimming pared 1 base from V and 2 bases from J, leaving 9 bases between. This CDR3 contains 14 residues. The germline CDR1 and CDR2 sequences are SGHTA and FQGNSA. CDR3: CASSLVGSTYEQYF. In nucleotides, the CDR3 is TGTGCCAGCAGCTTAGTTGGCAGCACCTACGAGCAGTACTTC.

V and J are TRBV7-2 and TRBJ2-7; TRBD1 might be the D (6 bases). V was shortened by 1 base and J by 3 bases, with 13 bases between the two germline ends. CDR1 is SGHTA, CDR2 FQGNSA, per germline. The CDR3 runs to 15 residues. CDR3 loop: CASSLVQDRFYEQYF. The DNA of the CDR3 is TGTGCCAGCAGCTTAGTACAGGACAGATTCTACGAGCAGTACTTC.

In this sample, this clone turned up a few times. The chain couples TRBV4-2 to TRBJ2-6; 9 bases match TRBD1. This CDR3 comprises 16 residues. Germline V lookup: CDR1 LGHNA, CDR2 YNFKEQ. Trimming took 4 bases from V and 1 from J; bases not matched to a gene: 2. The CDR3 loop reads CASSPGQGSGANVLTF. The CDR3 DNA reads TGTGCCAGCAGCCCGGGACAGGGTTCTGGGGCCAACGTCCTGACTTTC.

The sample holds a few counts of this clone. The V and J genes are TRBV27 and TRBJ2-5; TRBD2 might be the D (6 bases). The CDR3 is 14 amino acids. Trimming took 4 bases from V and 5 from J, leaving 14 bases between them. CDR1 MNHEY and CDR2 SMNVEV come from the germline V gene (reference sequence). CDR3 in amino acids: CASSSAGAGETQYF. The CDR3 DNA sequence: TGTGCCAGCAGTTCCGCCGGGGCGGGGGAGACCCAGTACTTC.

J is TRBJ2-5 and V is TRBV5-1, with 11 positions matching TRBD2. The germline gives CDR1 SGHRS, CDR2 YFSETQ. J was trimmed by 3 bases and V by 0 bases; bases with no gene match: 4. The CDR3 extends over 16 amino acids. CDR3 sequence reads: CASSLELAGGEETQYF. CDR3 nucleotide sequence: TGCGCCAGCAGCTTGGAGCTAGCGGGAGGAGAAGAGACCCAGTACTTC.

This clone was observed a few times. The CDR3 sequence is CASTSHAVDATNEKLFF. The CDR3 DNA reads TGTGCCAGCACCTCCCACGCGGTGGATGCAACTAATGAAAAACTGTTTTTT. V usage is TRBV7-3 and J usage is TRBJ1-4; D unresolved. V dropped 7 bases and J dropped 0 bases, with 18 bases sitting between them. CDR3 length: 17 amino acids. The germline CDR1 and CDR2 sequences are SGHTA and FQGTGA.

This clone has only a few counts. The chain carries TRBV30 and TRBJ1-2, with TRBD1 matching over 10 bases. The CDR3 is 14 amino acids. The germline CDR1 and CDR2 sequences are GTSNPN and SVGIG (reference sequence). V shed 3 bases and J 4 bases; nucleotides not matched to a gene: 5. The CDR3 DNA sequence: TGTGCCTGGAGAGGGACAGGGGAGGTCTATGGCTACACCTTC. This encodes CAWRGTGEVYGYTF.

This clone has more than one count but fewer than ten. This sequence joins TRBV5-1 and TRBJ2-7; the match to TRBD1 covers 9 bases. Per the germline V gene, CDR1 is SGHRS and CDR2 is YFSETQ. After removal of 0 bases from V and 7 bases from J, the junction contained 2 bases not matched to a gene. This CDR3 comprises 13 residues. Here the CDR3 reads CASSLVGQGEQYF. The CDR3 nucleotides read TGCGCCAGCAGCTTGGTAGGACAGGGGGAGCAGTACTTC.

A word on this clone: Other DNA sequences of this sample code for an identical CDR3. This chain connects TRBV5-1 to TRBJ2-5; D gene unclear. The CDR3 is 11 amino acids. Germline V gives CDR1 SGHRS, CDR2 YFSETQ. V lost 3 bases to trimming and J lost 1 base, with 1 base between them. Here the CDR3 reads CASSSQETQYF. As DNA, the CDR3 is TGCGCCAGCAGCTCCCAAGAGACCCAGTACTTC.

The rearrangement uses TRBV30 and TRBJ2-1; TRBD2 matches at 10 bases. V shed 3 bases and J 4 bases; nucleotides not matched to a gene: 3. This CDR3 is 14 amino acids long. The germline V gene has CDR1 GTSNPN and CDR2 SVGIG (reference sequence). CDR3 in amino acids: CAWRTSGRYNEQFF. In DNA form, the CDR3 reads TGTGCCTGGAGGACTAGCGGGCGATACAATGAGCAGTTCTTC.

This chain uses TRBV2 with TRBJ1-2; D is uncertain. Trimming removed 2 bases at V and 8 bases at J, with 12 bases between. This CDR3 contains 13 residues. Germline V lookup: CDR1 SNHLY, CDR2 FYNNEI. The CDR3 sequence: CASSELPHAGYTF. For the CDR3, the DNA is TGTGCCAGCAGTGAACTGCCCCACGCCGGCTACACCTTC.

The J gene is TRBJ2-5, the V gene TRBV7-9; D is unresolved. The ends were cut back, 5 bases at V and 5 bases at J, with 12 bases in the middle. Germline assignment: CDR1 SEHNR and CDR2 FQNEAQ (reference sequence). The CDR3 is made up of 13 amino acids. The CDR3 sequence is CASSPPPAETQYF. CDR3 nucleotides: TGTGCCAGCAGCCCCCCGCCCGCGGAGACCCAGTACTTC. The full variable domain, with the rest looked up from reference TRBV7-9 and TRBJ2-5, is DTGVSQNPRHKITKRGQNVTFRCDPISEHNRLYWYRQTLGQGPEFLTYFQNEAQLEKSRLLSDRFSAERPKGSFSTLEIQRTEQGDSAMYLCASSPPPAETQYFGPGTRLLVL.

Regarding this clone: The junction does not match germline at one end; this may be a read error. The V and J genes are TRBV7-7 and TRBJ2-5, with a tentative D call TRBD1 (5 bases). The germline V gene has CDR1 SSHAT and CDR2 FNYEAQ (reference sequence). The CDR3 is made up of 14 amino acids. In DNA, the CDR3 is TGTGCTAGCAGCCCTCTGACAGTGGGGGAGACCCAGTACTTC. It is translated as CASSPLTVGETQYF.

The rearrangement links TRBV6-5 to TRBJ2-4, with TRBD2 as a possible D gene (5 bases). CDR1 is MNHEY, CDR2 SVGAGI, per germline. V lost 0 bases to trimming and J lost 1 base, with 10 bases between them. The CDR3 loop spans 16 amino acids. CDR3 coding DNA: TGTGCCAGCAGTTACTCCTCGTCGGGGGCCAAAAACATTCAGTACTTC. Encoded protein: CASSYSSSGAKNIQYF.

This clone was seen a handful of times. This rearrangement joins TRBV9 to TRBJ1-1; D gene unclear. The CDR3 is 14 residues long. Trimming removed 0 bases at V and 1 base at J, with 7 bases between. Germline CDR1 reads SGDLS; CDR2 reads YYNGEE. The CDR3 nucleotides are TGTGCCAGCAGCGTAGCTCCTCCGAACACTGAAGCTTTCTTT. Translated, it gives CASSVAPPNTEAFF.

V usage is TRBV9 and J usage is TRBJ2-2; D tentatively reads TRBD1 or TRBD2 (5 bases each). V was cut by 7 bases and J by 4 bases, with 11 bases left in between. The CDR3 has 13 amino acids. Germline CDR1 and CDR2: SGDLS and YYNGEE. The CDR3, as DNA: TGTGCCAGCTGCAGGGCGGGCACCGGGGAGCTGTTTTTT. Protein: CASCRAGTGELFF. The full variable domain, rest sourced from reference TRBV9 and TRBJ2-2, is DSGVTQTPKHLITATGQRVTLRCSPRSGDLSVYWYQQSLDQGLQFLIQYYNGEERAKGNILERFSAQQFPDLHSELNLSSLELGDSALYFCASCRAGTGELFFGEGSRLTVL.

The chain joins TRBV7-9 to TRBJ2-7, with D possibly matching TRBD2 (6 bases). Germline values: CDR1 SEHNR, CDR2 FQNEAQ (reference sequence). Deletions cut 4 bases from V and 1 base from J, with 14 bases between. The CDR3 totals 15 residues. Here the CDR3 DNA reads TGTGCCAGCAGCTCAACTAGCATTAGTTCCTACGAGCAGTACTTC. Encoded protein: CASSSTSISSYEQYF.